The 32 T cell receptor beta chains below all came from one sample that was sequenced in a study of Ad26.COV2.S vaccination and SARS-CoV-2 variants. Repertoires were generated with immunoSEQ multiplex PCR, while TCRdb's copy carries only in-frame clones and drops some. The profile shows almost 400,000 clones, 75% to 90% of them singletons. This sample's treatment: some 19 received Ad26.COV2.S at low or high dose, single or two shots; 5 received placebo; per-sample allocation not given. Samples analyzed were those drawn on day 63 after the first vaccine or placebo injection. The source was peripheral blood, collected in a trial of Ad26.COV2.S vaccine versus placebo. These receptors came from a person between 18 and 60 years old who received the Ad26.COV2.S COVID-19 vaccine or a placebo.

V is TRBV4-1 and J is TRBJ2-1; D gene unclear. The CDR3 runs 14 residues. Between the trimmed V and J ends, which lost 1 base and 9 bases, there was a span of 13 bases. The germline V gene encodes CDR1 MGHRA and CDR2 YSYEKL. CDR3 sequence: CASSQVGVGSEQFF. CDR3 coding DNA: TGCGCCAGCAGCCAAGTCGGTGTCGGCAGTGAGCAGTTCTTC.

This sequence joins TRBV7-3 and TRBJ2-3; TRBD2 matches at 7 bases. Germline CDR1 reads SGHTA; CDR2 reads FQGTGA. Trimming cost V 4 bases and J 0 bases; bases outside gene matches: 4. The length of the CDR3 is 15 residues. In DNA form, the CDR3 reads TGTGCCAGCAGCTCGAGCGGGATTAGCACAGATACGCAGTATTTT. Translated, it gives CASSSSGISTDTQYF.

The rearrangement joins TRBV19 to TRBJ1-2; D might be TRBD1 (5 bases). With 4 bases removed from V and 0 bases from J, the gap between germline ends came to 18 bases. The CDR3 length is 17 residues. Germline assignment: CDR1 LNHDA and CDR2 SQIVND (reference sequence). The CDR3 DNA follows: TGTGCCAGTAGTACTCCCGGACAAGGGGTAGCTAACTATGGCTACACCTTC. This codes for CASSTPGQGVANYGYTF.

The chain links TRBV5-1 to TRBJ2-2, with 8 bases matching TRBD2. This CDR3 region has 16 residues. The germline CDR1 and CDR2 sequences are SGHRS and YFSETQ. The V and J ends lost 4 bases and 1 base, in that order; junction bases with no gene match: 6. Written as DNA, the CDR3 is TGCGCCAGCAGCATGGGTAGCGGGGTGAACACCGGGGAGCTGTTTTTT. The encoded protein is CASSMGSGVNTGELFF.

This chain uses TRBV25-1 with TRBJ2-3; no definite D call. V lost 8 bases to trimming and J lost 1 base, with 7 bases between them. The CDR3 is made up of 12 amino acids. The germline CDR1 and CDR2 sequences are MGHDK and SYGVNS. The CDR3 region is CASRRGTDTQYF. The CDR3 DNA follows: TGTGCCAGCCGCCGGGGCACAGATACGCAGTATTTT.

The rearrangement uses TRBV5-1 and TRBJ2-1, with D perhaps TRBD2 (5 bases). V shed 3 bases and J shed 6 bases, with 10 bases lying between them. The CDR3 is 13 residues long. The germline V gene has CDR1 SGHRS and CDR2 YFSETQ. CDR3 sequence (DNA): TGCGCCAGCAGCTCCCCGAGGGTCAATGAGCAGTTCTTC. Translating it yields CASSSPRVNEQFF.

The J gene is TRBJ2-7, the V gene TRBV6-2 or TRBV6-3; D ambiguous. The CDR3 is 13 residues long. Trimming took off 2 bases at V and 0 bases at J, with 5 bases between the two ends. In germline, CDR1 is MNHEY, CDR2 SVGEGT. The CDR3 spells CASSYRVSYEQYF. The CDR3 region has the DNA TGTGCCAGCAGTTACAGGGTCTCCTACGAGCAGTACTTC.

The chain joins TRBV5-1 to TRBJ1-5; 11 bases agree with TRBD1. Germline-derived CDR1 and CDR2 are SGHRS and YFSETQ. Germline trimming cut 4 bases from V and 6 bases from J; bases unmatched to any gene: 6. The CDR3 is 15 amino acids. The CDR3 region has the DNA TGCGCCAGCAGCCTCGGACAGGGGGCAGGTCAGCCCCAGCATTTT. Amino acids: CASSLGQGAGQPQHF.

CDR3 protein: CASSFGPRDGQFF. The DNA of the CDR3 is TGTGCCAGCAGCTTCGGACCCCGAGATGGGCAGTTCTTC. This chain links TRBV6-4 with TRBJ2-1; D not resolved. V dropped 6 bases and J dropped 12 bases, with 18 bases sitting between them. Per germline, CDR1 MRHNA and CDR2 SNTAGT. The CDR3 runs to 13 residues.

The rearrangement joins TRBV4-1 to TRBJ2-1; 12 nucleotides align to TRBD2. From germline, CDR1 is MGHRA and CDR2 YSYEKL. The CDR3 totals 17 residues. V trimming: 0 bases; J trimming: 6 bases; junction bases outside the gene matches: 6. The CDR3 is CASSQEGTSGRPNEQFF. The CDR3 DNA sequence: TGCGCCAGCAGCCAAGAAGGCACTAGCGGGAGGCCCAATGAGCAGTTCTTC.

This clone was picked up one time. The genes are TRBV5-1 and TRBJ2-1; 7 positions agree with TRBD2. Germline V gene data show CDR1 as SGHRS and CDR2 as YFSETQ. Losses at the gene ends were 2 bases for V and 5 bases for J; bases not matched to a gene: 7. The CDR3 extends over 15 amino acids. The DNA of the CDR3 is TGCGCCAGCAGCTTCACGAGCGGGACCCACAATGAGCAGTTCTTC. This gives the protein CASSFTSGTHNEQFF. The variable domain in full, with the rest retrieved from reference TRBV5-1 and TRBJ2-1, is KAGVTQTPRYLIKTRGQQVTLSCSPISGHRSVSWYQQTPGQGLQFLFEYFSETQRNKGNFPGRFSGRQFSNSRSEMNVSTLELGDSALYLCASSFTSGTHNEQFFGPGTRLTVL.

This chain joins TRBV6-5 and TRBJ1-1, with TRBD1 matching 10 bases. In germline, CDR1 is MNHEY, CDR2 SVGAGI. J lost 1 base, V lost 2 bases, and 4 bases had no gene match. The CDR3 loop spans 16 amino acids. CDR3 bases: TGTGCCAGCAGTTACACGCGGGACAGGGGGAACACTGAAGCTTTCTTT. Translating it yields CASSYTRDRGNTEAFF.

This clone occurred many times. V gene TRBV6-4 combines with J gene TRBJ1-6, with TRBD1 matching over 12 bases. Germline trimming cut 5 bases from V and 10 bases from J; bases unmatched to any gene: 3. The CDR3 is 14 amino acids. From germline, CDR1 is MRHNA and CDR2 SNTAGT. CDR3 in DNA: TGTGCCAGCAGTCCCGGGACAGGGGGCTCACCCCTCCACTTT. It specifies CASSPGTGGSPLHF.

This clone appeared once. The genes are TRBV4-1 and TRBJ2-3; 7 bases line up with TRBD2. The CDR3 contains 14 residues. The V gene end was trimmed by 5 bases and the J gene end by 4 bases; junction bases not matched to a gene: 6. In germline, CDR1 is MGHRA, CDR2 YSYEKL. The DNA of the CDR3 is TGCGCCAGCAGCTTGCGGGAGAGCGCAGATACGCAGTATTTT. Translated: CASSLRESADTQYF.

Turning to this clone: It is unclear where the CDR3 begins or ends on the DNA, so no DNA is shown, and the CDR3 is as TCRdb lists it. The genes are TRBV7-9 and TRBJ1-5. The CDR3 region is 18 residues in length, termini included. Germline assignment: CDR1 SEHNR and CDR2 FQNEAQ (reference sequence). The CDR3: CASSFAPANMRFNQPQHF.

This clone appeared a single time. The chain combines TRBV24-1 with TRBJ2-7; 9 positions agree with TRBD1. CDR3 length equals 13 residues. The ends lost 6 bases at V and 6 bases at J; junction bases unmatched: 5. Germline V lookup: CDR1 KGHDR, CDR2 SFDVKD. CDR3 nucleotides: TGTGCCACCAGTCGGGGACAGGGTAGCGAGCAGTACTTC. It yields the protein CATSRGQGSEQYF.

Here the CDR3 reads CASTGLAGLSYEQYF. CDR3 nucleotide sequence: TGTGCCAGCACGGGACTAGCGGGCCTCTCCTACGAGCAGTACTTC. The chain joins TRBV7-8 to TRBJ2-7, with 12 nucleotides matching TRBD2. The CDR3 extends over 15 amino acids. Trimming removed 7 bases from V and 0 bases from J; junction bases left unmatched: 4. Germline V CDR1 and CDR2: SGHVS, FQNEAQ. Full variable domain (remainder filled in from reference TRBV7-8 and TRBJ2-7): GAGVSQSPRYKVAKRGQDVALRCDPISGHVSLFWYQQALGQGPEFLTYFQNEAQLDKSGLPSDRFFAERPEGSVSTLKIQRTQQEDSAVYLCASTGLAGLSYEQYFGPGTRLTVT.

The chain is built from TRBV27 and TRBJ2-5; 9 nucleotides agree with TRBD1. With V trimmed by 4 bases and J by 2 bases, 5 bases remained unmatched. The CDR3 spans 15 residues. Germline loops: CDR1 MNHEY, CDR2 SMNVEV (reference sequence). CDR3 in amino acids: CASSWGQGGQETQYF. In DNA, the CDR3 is TGTGCCAGCAGTTGGGGACAGGGTGGGCAAGAGACCCAGTACTTC.

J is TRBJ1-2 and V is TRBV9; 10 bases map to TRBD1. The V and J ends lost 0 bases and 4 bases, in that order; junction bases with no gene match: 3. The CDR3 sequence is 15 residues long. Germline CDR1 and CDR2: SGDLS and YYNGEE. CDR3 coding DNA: TGTGCCAGCAGCGTAGCAGGACAGGGGGGCTATGGCTACACCTTC. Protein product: CASSVAGQGGYGYTF.

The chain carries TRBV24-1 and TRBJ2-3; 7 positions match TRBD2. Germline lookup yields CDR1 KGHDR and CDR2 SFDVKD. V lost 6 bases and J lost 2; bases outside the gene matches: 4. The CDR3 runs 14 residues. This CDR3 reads CATSSSGNTDTQYF. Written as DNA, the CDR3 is TGTGCCACCAGTTCTAGCGGAAACACAGATACGCAGTATTTT.

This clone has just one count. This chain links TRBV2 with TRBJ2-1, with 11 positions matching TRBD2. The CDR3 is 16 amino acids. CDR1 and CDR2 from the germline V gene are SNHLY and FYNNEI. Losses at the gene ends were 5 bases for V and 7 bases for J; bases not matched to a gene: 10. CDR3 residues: CASSSQLAGVGNEQFF. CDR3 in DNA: TGTGCCAGCAGTTCACAACTAGCGGGAGTCGGAAATGAGCAGTTCTTC.

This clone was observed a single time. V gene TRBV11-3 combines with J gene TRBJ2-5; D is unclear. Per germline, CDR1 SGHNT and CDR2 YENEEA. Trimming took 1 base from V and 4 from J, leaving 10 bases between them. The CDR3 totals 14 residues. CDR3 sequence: CASSLGPYGETQYF. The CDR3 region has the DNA TGTGCCAGCAGCTTAGGTCCCTACGGAGAGACCCAGTACTTC.

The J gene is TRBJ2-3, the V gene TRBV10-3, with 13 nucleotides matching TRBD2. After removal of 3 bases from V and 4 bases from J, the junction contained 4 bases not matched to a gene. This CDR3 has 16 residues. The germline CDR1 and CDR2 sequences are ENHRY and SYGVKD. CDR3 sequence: CAISDGLAGAADTQYF. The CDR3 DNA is TGTGCCATCAGTGATGGACTAGCGGGAGCAGCAGATACGCAGTATTTT.

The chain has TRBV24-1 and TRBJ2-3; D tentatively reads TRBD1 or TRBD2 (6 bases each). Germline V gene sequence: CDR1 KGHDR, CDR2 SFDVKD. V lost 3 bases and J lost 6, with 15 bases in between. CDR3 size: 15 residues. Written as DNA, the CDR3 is TGTGCCACCAGTGATCCCGGTGGAGGGGGGGATACGCAGTATTTT. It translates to CATSDPGGGGDTQYF.

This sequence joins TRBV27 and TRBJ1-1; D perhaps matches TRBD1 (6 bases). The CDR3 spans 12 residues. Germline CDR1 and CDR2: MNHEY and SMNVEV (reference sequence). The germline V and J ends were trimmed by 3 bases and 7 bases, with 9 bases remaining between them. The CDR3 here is CASSFGGGEAFF. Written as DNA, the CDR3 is TGTGCCAGCAGTTTTGGGGGCGGTGAAGCTTTCTTT.

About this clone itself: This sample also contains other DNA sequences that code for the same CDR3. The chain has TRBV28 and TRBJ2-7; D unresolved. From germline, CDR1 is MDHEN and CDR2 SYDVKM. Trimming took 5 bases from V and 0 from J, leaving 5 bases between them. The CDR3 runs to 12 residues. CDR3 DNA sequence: TGTGCCAGCAGTCTCAGCTCCTACGAGCAGTACTTC. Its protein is CASSLSSYEQYF. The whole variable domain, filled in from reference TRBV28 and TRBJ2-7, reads DVKVTQSSRYLVKRTGEKVFLECVQDMDHENMFWYRQDPGLGLRLIYFSYDVKMKEKGDIPEGYSVSREKKERFSLILESASTNQTSMYLCASSLSSYEQYFGPGTRLTVT.

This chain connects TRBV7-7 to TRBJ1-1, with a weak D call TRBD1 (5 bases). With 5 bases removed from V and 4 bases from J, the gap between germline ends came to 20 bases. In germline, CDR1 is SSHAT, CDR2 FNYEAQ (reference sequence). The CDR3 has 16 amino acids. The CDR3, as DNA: TGTGCCAGCAGCCCCTACCCTAGGGGCGGTAGCACTGAAGCTTTCTTT. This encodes CASSPYPRGGSTEAFF.

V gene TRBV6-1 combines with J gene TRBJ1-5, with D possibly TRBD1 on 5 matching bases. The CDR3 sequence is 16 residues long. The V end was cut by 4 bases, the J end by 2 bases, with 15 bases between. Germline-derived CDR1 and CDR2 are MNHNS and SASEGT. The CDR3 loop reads CASSVSSGTGNQPQHF. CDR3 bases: TGTGCCAGCAGTGTATCATCAGGGACGGGCAATCAGCCCCAGCATTTT.

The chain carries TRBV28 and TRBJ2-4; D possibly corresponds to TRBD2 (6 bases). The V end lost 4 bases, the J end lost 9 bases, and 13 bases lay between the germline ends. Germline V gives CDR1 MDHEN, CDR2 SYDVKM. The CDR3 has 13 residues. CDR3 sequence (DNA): TGTGCCAGCAGTTGGCCGGGAGAGACCATTCAGTACTTC. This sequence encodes CASSWPGETIQYF.

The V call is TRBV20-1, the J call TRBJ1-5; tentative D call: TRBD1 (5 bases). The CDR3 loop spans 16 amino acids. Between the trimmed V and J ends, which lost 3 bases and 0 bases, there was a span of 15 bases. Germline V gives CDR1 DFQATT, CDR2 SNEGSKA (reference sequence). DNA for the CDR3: TGCAGTGCTAGTGACAGCGGGGCCTATAGCAATCAGCCCCAGCATTTT. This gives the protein CSASDSGAYSNQPQHF.

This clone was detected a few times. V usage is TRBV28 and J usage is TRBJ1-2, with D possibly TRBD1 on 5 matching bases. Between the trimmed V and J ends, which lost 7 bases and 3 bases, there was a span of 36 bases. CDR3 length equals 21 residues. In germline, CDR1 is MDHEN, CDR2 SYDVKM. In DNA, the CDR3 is TGTGCCAGCACCCCCGCCACTGCACAGTCCACATGGGGCCGAATTGACTATGGCTACACCTTC. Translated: CASTPATAQSTWGRIDYGYTF.

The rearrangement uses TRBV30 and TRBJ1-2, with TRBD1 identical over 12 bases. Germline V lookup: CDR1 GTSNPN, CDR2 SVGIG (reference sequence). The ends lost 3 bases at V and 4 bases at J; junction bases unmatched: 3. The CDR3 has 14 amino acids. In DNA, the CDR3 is TGTGCCTGGAGCGGGACAGGGGGCGTCTATGGCTACACCTTC. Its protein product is CAWSGTGGVYGYTF.